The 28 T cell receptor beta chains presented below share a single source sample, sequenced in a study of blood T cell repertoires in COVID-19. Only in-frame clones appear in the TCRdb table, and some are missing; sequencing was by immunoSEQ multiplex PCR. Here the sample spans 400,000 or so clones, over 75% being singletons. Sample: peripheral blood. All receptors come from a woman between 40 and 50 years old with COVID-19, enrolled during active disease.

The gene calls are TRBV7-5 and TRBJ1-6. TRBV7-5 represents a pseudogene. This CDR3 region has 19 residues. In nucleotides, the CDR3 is TGTGCCAGAAGCTTAGCGCCAATAGACTGCGGGACGGTGGATTCACCCCTCCACTTT. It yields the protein CARSLAPIDCGTVDSPLHF.

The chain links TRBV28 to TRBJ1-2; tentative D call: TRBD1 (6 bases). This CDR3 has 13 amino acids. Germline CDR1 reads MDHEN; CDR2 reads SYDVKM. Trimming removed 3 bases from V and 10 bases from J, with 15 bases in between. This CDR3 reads CASSFLGAHDYTF. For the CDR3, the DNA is TGTGCCAGCAGTTTTCTGGGGGCGCACGACTACACCTTC.

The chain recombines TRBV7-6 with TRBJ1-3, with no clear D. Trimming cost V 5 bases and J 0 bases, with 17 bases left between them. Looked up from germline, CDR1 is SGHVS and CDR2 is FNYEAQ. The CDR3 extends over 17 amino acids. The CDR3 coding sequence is TGTGCCAGCAGCCTCGGCGGCGTGTTCTCCTCTGGAAACACCATATATTTT. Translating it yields CASSLGGVFSSGNTIYF.

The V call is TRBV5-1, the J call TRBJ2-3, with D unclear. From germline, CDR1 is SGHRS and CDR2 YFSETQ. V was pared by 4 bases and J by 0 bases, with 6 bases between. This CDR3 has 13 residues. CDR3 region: CASSETSTDTQYF. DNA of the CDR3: TGCGCCAGCAGCGAGACTAGCACAGATACGCAGTATTTT.

This chain's CDR3 is CASSLQLAGGLRSTGELFF. The CDR3 DNA reads as TGTGCCAGCAGCCTTCAACTAGCGGGAGGGCTTAGGTCGACCGGGGAGCTGTTTTTT. The chain has TRBV9 and TRBJ2-2; 13 bases are a match to TRBD2. The CDR3 consists of 19 residues. Germline CDR1 is SGDLS and CDR2 is YYNGEE. The J segment lost 5 bases and the V segment lost 4 bases, leaving 14 bases of the junction unmatched.

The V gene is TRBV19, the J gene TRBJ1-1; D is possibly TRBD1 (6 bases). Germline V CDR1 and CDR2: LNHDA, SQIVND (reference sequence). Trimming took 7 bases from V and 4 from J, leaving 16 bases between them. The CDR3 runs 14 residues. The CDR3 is CASKKGVGGTEAFF. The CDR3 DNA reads TGTGCCAGTAAGAAGGGGGTAGGTGGCACTGAAGCTTTCTTT.

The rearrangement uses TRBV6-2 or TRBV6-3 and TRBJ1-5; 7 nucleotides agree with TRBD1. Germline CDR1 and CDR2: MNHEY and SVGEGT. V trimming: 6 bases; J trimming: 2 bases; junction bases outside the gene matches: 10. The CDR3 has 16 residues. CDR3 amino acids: CASSQRTGRGNQPQHF. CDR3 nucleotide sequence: TGTGCCAGCAGCCAGAGGACAGGACGTGGCAATCAGCCCCAGCATTTT.

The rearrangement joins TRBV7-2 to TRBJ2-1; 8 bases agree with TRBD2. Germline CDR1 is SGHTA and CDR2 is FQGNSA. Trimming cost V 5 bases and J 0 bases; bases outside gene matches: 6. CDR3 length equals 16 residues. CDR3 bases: TGTGCCAGCAGCCTACGGGGGGGGAGCTCCTACAATGAGCAGTTCTTC. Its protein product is CASSLRGGSSYNEQFF.

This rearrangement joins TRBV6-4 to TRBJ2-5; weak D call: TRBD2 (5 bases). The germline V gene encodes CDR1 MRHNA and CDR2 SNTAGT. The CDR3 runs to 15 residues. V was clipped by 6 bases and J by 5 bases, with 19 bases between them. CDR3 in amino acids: CASSPFAAGGETQYF. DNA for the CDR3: TGTGCCAGCAGCCCTTTCGCCGCCGGCGGGGAGACCCAGTACTTC.

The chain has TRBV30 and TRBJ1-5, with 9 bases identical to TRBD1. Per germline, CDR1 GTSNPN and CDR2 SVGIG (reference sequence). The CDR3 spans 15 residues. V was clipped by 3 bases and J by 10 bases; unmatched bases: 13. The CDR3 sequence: CAWRPKQGTGQPQHF. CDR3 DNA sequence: TGTGCCTGGAGGCCTAAGCAAGGGACAGGGCAACCCCAGCATTTT.

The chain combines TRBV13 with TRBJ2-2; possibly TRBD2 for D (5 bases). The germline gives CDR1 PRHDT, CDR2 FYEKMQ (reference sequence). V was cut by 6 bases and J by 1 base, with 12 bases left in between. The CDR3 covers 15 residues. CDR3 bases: TGTGCCAGCAGGCCCCAACGGGGGAACACCGGGGAGCTGTTTTTT. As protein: CASRPQRGNTGELFF.

CDR3 region: CASSQDFGGHQPQHF. The CDR3 DNA sequence: TGCGCCAGCAGCCAAGATTTTGGGGGCCATCAGCCCCAGCATTTT. This chain uses TRBV4-3 with TRBJ1-5; D might be TRBD1 (6 bases). Trimming removed 0 bases at V and 5 bases at J, with 11 bases between. Germline V gives CDR1 LGHNA, CDR2 YSLEER. This CDR3 spans 15 amino acids.

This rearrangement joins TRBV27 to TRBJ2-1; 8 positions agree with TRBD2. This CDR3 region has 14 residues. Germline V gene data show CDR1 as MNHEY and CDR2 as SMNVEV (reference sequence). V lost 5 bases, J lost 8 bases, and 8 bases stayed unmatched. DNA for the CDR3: TGTGCCAGCAGTCCCAGCGGGAGAATCGATGAGCAGTTCTTC. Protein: CASSPSGRIDEQFF.

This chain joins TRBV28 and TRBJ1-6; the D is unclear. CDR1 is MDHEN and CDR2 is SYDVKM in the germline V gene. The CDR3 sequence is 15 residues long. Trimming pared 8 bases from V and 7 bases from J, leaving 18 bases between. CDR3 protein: CASFTEVGLNSPLHF. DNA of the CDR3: TGTGCCAGCTTCACGGAGGTTGGGTTAAATTCACCCCTCCACTTT.

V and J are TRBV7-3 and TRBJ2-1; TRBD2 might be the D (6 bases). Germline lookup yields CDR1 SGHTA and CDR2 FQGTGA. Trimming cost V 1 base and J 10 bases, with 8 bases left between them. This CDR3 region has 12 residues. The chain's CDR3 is CASSLIAGEQFF. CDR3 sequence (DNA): TGTGCCAGCAGCTTAATTGCGGGGGAGCAGTTCTTC.

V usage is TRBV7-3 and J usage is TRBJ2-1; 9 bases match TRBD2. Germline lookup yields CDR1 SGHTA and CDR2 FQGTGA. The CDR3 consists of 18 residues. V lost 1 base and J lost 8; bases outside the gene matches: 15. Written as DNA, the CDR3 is TGTGCCAGCAGCTTAATGGGGCCTTGGGTAGCGGGAGAGGATGAGCAGTTCTTC. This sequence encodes CASSLMGPWVAGEDEQFF. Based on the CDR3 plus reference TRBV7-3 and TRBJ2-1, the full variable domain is GAGVSQTPSNKVTEKGKYVELRCDPISGHTALYWYRQSLGQGPEFLIYFQGTGAADDSGLPNDRFFAVRPEGSVSTLKIQRTERGDSAVYLCASSLMGPWVAGEDEQFFGPGTRLTVL.

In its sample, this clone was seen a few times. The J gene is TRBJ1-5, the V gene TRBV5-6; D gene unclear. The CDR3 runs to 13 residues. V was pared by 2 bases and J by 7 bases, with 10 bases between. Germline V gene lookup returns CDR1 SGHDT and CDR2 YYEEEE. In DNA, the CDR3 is TGTGCCAGCAGCTTTGGTCCACAACAGCCCCAGCATTTT. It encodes CASSFGPQQPQHF.

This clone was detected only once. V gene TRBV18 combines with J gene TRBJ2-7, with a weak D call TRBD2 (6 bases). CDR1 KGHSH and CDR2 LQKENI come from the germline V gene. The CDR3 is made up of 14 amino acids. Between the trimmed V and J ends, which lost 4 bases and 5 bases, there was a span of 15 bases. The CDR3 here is CASSLAWGENEQYF. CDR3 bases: TGTGCCAGCTCACTAGCTTGGGGGGAAAACGAGCAGTACTTC.

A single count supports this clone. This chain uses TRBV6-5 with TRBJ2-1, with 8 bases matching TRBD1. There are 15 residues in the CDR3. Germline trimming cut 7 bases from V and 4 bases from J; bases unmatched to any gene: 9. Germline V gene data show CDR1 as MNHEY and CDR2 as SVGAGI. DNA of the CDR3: TGTGCCAGCATAAGCGACAGGGGACATTACAATGAGCAGTTCTTC. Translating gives CASISDRGHYNEQFF.

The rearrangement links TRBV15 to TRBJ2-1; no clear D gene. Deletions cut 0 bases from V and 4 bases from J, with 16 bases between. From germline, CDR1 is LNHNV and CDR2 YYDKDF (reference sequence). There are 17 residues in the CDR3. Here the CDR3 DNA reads TGTGCCACCAGCAGAGATAGTTCCCATGCAGGATACAATGAGCAGTTCTTC. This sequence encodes CATSRDSSHAGYNEQFF.

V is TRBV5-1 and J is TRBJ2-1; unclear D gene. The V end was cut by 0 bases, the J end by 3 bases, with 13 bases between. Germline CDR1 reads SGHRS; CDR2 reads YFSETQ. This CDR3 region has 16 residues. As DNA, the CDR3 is TGCGCCAGCAGCTTGGAGGAGCGCTCGGGCTACAATGAGCAGTTCTTC. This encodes CASSLEERSGYNEQFF.

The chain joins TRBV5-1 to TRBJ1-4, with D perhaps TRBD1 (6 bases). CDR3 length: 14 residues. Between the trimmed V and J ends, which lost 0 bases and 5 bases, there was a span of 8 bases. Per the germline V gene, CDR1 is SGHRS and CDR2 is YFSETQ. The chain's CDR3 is CASSLDRVNEKLFF. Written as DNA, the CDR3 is TGCGCCAGCAGCTTGGACAGGGTAAATGAAAAACTGTTTTTT.

The CDR3 DNA follows: TGTGCCAGCTCACCCCTTTCAGGGGGTGATGGCTACACCTTC. Translating it yields CASSPLSGGDGYTF. The chain combines TRBV18 with TRBJ1-2; 7 bases are a match to TRBD1. Germline V gives CDR1 KGHSH, CDR2 LQKENI. V gave up 3 bases and J gave up 6 bases; unmatched junction bases: 7. CDR3 size: 14 residues.

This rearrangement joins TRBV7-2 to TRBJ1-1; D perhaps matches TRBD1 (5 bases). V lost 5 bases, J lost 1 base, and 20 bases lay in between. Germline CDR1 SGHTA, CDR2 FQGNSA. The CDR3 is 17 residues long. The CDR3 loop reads CASSPIGRTPPNTEAFF. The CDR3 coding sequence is TGTGCCAGCAGCCCTATAGGTCGGACACCCCCGAACACTGAAGCTTTCTTT.

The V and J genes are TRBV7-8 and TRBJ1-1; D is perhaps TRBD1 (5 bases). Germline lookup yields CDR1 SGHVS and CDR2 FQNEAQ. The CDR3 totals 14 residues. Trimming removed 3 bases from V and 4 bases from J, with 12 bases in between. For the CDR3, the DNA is TGTGCCAGCAGCTTTGGACCGGGGGTCACTGAAGCTTTCTTT. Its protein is CASSFGPGVTEAFF.

The CDR3 DNA is TGTGCCAGCAGCTTCCCGGGACAGGGGGTATACGAGCAGTACTTC. Translating it yields CASSFPGQGVYEQYF. The J gene is TRBJ2-7, the V gene TRBV5-4; 11 nucleotides agree with TRBD1. CDR1 is SGHNT and CDR2 is YYREEE in the germline V gene (reference sequence). This CDR3 is 15 amino acids long. The J segment lost 4 bases and the V segment lost 2 bases, leaving 5 bases of the junction unmatched.

The chain's CDR3 is CASSTWGIHQGETQYF. The DNA for the CDR3 is TGTGCCAGCAGCACTTGGGGCATCCACCAAGGGGAGACCCAGTACTTC. V is TRBV21-1 and J is TRBJ2-5; TRBD1, the table's D call, lacks a check against the DNA. TRBV21-1 is classified as a pseudogene. The CDR3 is 16 amino acids.

The CDR3 sequence is CASRRGAGGGNQPQHF. CDR3 coding DNA: TGTGCCAGCAGGAGAGGGGCAGGGGGAGGCAATCAGCCCCAGCATTTT. The chain joins TRBV6-6 to TRBJ1-5, with TRBD1 identical over 7 bases. CDR1 is MNHNY and CDR2 is SVGAGI in the germline V gene (reference sequence). V was clipped by 6 bases and J by 2 bases; unmatched bases: 10. This CDR3 region has 16 residues.